Following are 20 T cell receptor beta chains from one sample sequenced in a study of T cell changes during pregnancy in multiple sclerosis. Sequencing used immunoSEQ multiplex PCR; TCRdb keeps in-frame clones, though not all of them. The sample carries some 52,000 clones, roughly 92% recorded once. The sample was CD4+ T cells from peripheral blood mononuclear cells, taken in the third trimester of pregnancy. These receptors all stem from a female donor with multiple sclerosis, enrolled in a pregnancy study.

The chain uses TRBV4-2 and TRBJ1-2, with TRBD1 as a possible D gene (5 bases). Germline V gene sequence: CDR1 LGHNA, CDR2 YNFKEQ. V shed 4 bases and J shed 6 bases, with 15 bases lying between them. The CDR3 is 14 amino acids. CDR3 in DNA: TGTGCCAGCAGCCCTCAGGGAACTTGGGATGGCTACACCTTC. Amino acid sequence: CASSPQGTWDGYTF.

The CDR3 sequence is CASSYGQMNTEAFF. CDR3 nucleotides: TGTGCCAGCAGTTACGGGCAGATGAACACTGAAGCTTTCTTT. The chain is built from TRBV6-6 and TRBJ1-1; D is ambiguous. With 2 bases removed from V and 0 bases from J, the gap between germline ends came to 7 bases. CDR1 is MNHNY, CDR2 SVGAGI, per germline (reference sequence). The CDR3 runs to 14 residues.

The chain combines TRBV7-9 with TRBJ1-2; 8 nucleotides match TRBD1. V shed 5 bases, J shed 6 bases, and the junction held 11 bases outside the gene matches. Looked up from germline, CDR1 is SEHNR and CDR2 is FQNEAQ (reference sequence). The CDR3 is 15 residues long. CDR3 coding DNA: TGTGCCAGCAGCCCGAGGGGACAGGAGGGGCATGGCTACACCTTC. Translating it yields CASSPRGQEGHGYTF.

The CDR3 DNA reads as TGTGCCAGCAGCTTGGGCCTCTTACGGGGGTCTGAAGCTTTCTTT. Translating gives CASSLGLLRGSEAFF. This chain joins TRBV7-9 and TRBJ1-1, with a possible D match to TRBD1 (5 bases). CDR1 is SEHNR and CDR2 is FQNEAQ in the germline V gene (reference sequence). Trimming pared 3 bases from V and 6 bases from J, leaving 17 bases between. The CDR3 consists of 15 residues. Using reference TRBV7-9 and TRBJ1-1 for the parts outside the CDR3, the full variable domain is DTGVSQNPRHKITKRGQNVTFRCDPISEHNRLYWYRQTLGQGPEFLTYFQNEAQLEKSRLLSDRFSAERPKGSFSTLEIQRTEQGDSAMYLCASSLGLLRGSEAFFGQGTRLTVV.

This chain links TRBV5-4 with TRBJ2-5; D remains unclear. The assigned J gene may be wrong: the sequence end matches TRBJ2-7 better. The germline V gene has CDR1 SGHNT and CDR2 YYREEE (reference sequence). This CDR3 comprises 12 residues. The CDR3 coding sequence is TGTGCCAGCAGCTCCAAACACTACGAGCAGTACTTC. Translation: CASSSKHYEQYF.

This chain joins TRBV9 and TRBJ1-3; TRBD1 aligns across 7 bases. Germline loops: CDR1 SGDLS, CDR2 YYNGEE. This CDR3 region has 19 residues. V was clipped by 3 bases and J by 2 bases; unmatched bases: 17. The CDR3, as DNA: TGTGCCAGCAGCGCGCCTCGGGACAGAGTACCAGGGGCTGGAAACACCATATATTTT. As protein: CASSAPRDRVPGAGNTIYF. The whole variable domain, remainder taken from reference TRBV9 and TRBJ1-3, is DSGVTQTPKHLITATGQRVTLRCSPRSGDLSVYWYQQSLDQGLQFLIQYYNGEERAKGNILERFSAQQFPDLHSELNLSSLELGDSALYFCASSAPRDRVPGAGNTIYFGEGSWLTVV.

The chain joins TRBV4-3 to TRBJ1-2, with unresolved D. The CDR3 has 15 amino acids. The V end was cut by 0 bases, the J end by 5 bases, with 13 bases between. CDR1 and CDR2 (germline): LGHNA, YSLEER. CDR3 sequence: CASSQDGASVYGYTF. For the CDR3, the DNA is TGCGCCAGCAGCCAAGACGGAGCTTCCGTTTATGGCTACACCTTC.

The table lists this clone with a count of one. The V call is TRBV29-1, the J call TRBJ2-4; 9 bases fit TRBD1. CDR3 size: 13 residues. The junction had 9 bases not matched to a gene; V was cut back by 8 bases and J by 7 bases. CDR1 and CDR2 (germline): SQVTM, ANQGSEA. CDR3 in DNA: TGCAGCTTTACAGGGACAGGGCGGAACATTCAGTACTTC. It yields the protein CSFTGTGRNIQYF.

The rearrangement uses TRBV7-2 and TRBJ2-3; a weak D match, TRBD1 (5 bases). V gave up 5 bases and J gave up 11 bases, with 17 bases separating them. This CDR3 is built from 13 residues. Germline values: CDR1 SGHTA, CDR2 FQGNSA. CDR3 sequence (DNA): TGTGCCAGCAGCCCCCAAAAGGCAGGGATGCAGTATTTT. It specifies CASSPQKAGMQYF.

The chain carries TRBV7-2 and TRBJ2-1; TRBD2 agrees at 12 bases. The CDR3 spans 15 residues. The trim removed 5 bases at V and 10 bases at J, leaving 9 bases unmatched. Germline CDR1 SGHTA, CDR2 FQGNSA. The CDR3 protein is CASSPASGGAREQFF. CDR3 nucleotide sequence: TGTGCCAGCAGCCCAGCTAGCGGGGGGGCCCGGGAGCAGTTCTTC.

The chain carries TRBV7-2 and TRBJ1-4, with D unclear. There are 18 residues in the CDR3. Germline V gene lookup returns CDR1 SGHTA and CDR2 FQGNSA. Trimming shortened V by 1 base and J by 8 bases, and 23 bases separated the two germline ends. The CDR3 sequence is CASSLGSFGSRREEKLFF. The CDR3 nucleotides are TGTGCCAGCAGCTTAGGGTCATTCGGGTCCCGGAGGGAGGAAAAACTGTTTTTT.

This clone was counted a few times. The chain uses TRBV9 and TRBJ2-1, with 13 nucleotides matching TRBD2. The CDR3 consists of 17 residues. Germline assignment: CDR1 SGDLS and CDR2 YYNGEE. Trimming at V came to 4 bases and at J to 5 bases, leaving 9 bases not matched to a gene. The CDR3 DNA follows: TGTGCCAGCAGCCCCCCACCCGGGACTAGCGGGGACAATGAGCAGTTCTTC. As protein: CASSPPPGTSGDNEQFF.

This clone has a single count. The V gene is TRBV5-1, the J gene TRBJ2-2, with 8 bases matching TRBD1. Germline V gene data show CDR1 as SGHRS and CDR2 as YFSETQ. This CDR3 has 14 amino acids. J was trimmed by 2 bases and V by 4 bases; bases with no gene match: 1. The CDR3 loop reads CASSGQGNTGELFF. The CDR3 DNA sequence: TGCGCCAGCAGCGGACAGGGTAACACCGGGGAGCTGTTTTTT.

The chain has TRBV27 and TRBJ1-2; 11 bases line up with TRBD1. Germline V gives CDR1 MNHEY, CDR2 SMNVEV (reference sequence). This CDR3 is built from 15 residues. Trimming took 3 bases from V and 4 from J; bases not matched to a gene: 4. The CDR3 protein is CASSFLGTGGYGYTF. The CDR3 DNA reads as TGTGCCAGCAGTTTCCTAGGGACAGGGGGCTATGGCTACACCTTC.

The rearrangement links TRBV4-3 to TRBJ2-6; tentatively, D is TRBD2 (6 bases). Per germline, CDR1 LGHNA and CDR2 YSLEER. This CDR3 has 19 residues. Trimming pared 1 base from V and 0 bases from J, leaving 16 bases between. Here the CDR3 DNA reads TGCGCCAGCAGCCAAGGGCGGGGCCGAACAAGCTCTGGGGCCAACGTCCTGACTTTC. This gives the protein CASSQGRGRTSSGANVLTF.

The chain links TRBV2 to TRBJ2-7; unclear D gene. Trimming stripped 3 bases from V and 4 bases from J, with 7 bases between. CDR1 is SNHLY and CDR2 is FYNNEI in the germline V gene. The CDR3 sequence is 12 residues long. CDR3 in DNA: TGTGCCAGCAGTGATGTCCTATACGAGCAGTACTTC. Amino acids: CASSDVLYEQYF.

This clone was counted only a few times. The chain carries TRBV2 and TRBJ1-1, with TRBD1 identical over 10 bases. In germline, CDR1 is SNHLY, CDR2 FYNNEI. Trimming took 11 bases from V and 4 from J; bases not matched to a gene: 7. This CDR3 region has 13 residues. CDR3 in amino acids: CASSDRGGTEAFF. DNA for the CDR3: TGTGCCTCCTCGGACAGGGGGGGCACTGAAGCTTTCTTT.

The V call is TRBV5-6, the J call TRBJ2-7; D perhaps matches TRBD1 (6 bases). The CDR3 consists of 14 residues. CDR1 is SGHDT and CDR2 is YYEEEE in the germline V gene. The V end lost 0 bases, the J end lost 4 bases, and 11 bases lay between the germline ends. This CDR3 reads CASSLGPRGYEQYF. DNA for the CDR3: TGTGCCAGCAGCTTGGGACCCAGGGGTTACGAGCAGTACTTC.

V usage is TRBV5-6 and J usage is TRBJ1-4, with a possible D match to TRBD1 (5 bases). V was cut by 0 bases and J by 4 bases, with 10 bases left in between. This CDR3 has 15 residues. Germline values: CDR1 SGHDT, CDR2 YYEEEE. The CDR3 nucleotides read TGTGCCAGCAGCTTGGGTCGGGGGAGTAATGAAAAACTGTTTTTT. Its protein product is CASSLGRGSNEKLFF.

The chain links TRBV7-2 to TRBJ2-1; the D gene is possibly TRBD2 (5 bases). V was clipped by 4 bases and J by 12 bases, with 16 bases between them. The CDR3 runs to 13 residues. Germline CDR1 reads SGHTA; CDR2 reads FQGNSA. The CDR3 DNA sequence: TGTGCCAGCAGCTCAGGACTCAACTTCAGGCAGTTCTTC. Translating it yields CASSSGLNFRQFF.